The 26 T cell receptor beta chains given below trace back to one sample, sequenced in a study of T cells after yellow fever vaccination. Using its own MiXCR run on the 5' RACE reads, TCRdb lists one record per CDR3 protein. This repertoire shows roughly 310,000 distinct CDR3 sequences, 8.7% found once; its top ten account for about a sixth. The input for sequencing was PBMCs, taken on the day of the first yellow fever vaccination. These receptors all come from a man aged 18 to 30 who received the YFV17D yellow fever vaccine.

This clonotype was seen more than once but under ten times. V and J are TRBV3-1 and TRBJ2-1; D is possibly TRBD2 (5 bases). Germline CDR1 is LGHDT and CDR2 is YNNKEL (reference sequence). Trimming cost V 3 bases and J 9 bases, with 12 bases left between them. The CDR3 covers 13 residues. CDR3 sequence reads: CASSHTSEGEQFF. The CDR3 nucleotides read TGTGCCAGCAGCCACACTTCTGAGGGTGAGCAGTTCTTC.

The genes are TRBV7-2 and TRBJ1-3; weak D call: TRBD1 (5 bases). The CDR3 is 15 residues long. Trimming pared 1 base from V and 3 bases from J, leaving 10 bases between. Germline loops: CDR1 SGHTA, CDR2 FQGNSA. CDR3 nucleotides: TGTGCCAGCAGCTTAGTAGGGCAGGGTGGAAACACCATATATTTT. Protein: CASSLVGQGGNTIYF.

This chain links TRBV5-1 with TRBJ2-1; D unresolved. This CDR3 spans 16 amino acids. Germline CDR1 reads SGHRS; CDR2 reads YFSETQ. Trimming stripped 0 bases from V and 1 base from J, with 11 bases between. The CDR3 DNA reads TGCGCCAGCAGCTTGGTACCCGACCCATCCTACAATGAGCAGTTCTTC. Its protein is CASSLVPDPSYNEQFF.

This clonotype was counted ten times or more. The genes are TRBV27 and TRBJ1-5; D not resolved. Trimming left V 2 bases short and J 6 bases short, with 8 bases between. The CDR3 sequence is 13 residues long. CDR1 is MNHEY, CDR2 SMNVEV, per germline (reference sequence). CDR3: CASSLDVGQPQHF. The CDR3 DNA reads as TGTGCCAGCAGTTTAGATGTGGGTCAGCCCCAGCATTTT.

This sequence joins TRBV5-4 and TRBJ2-2, with 9 bases fitting TRBD1. In germline, CDR1 is SGHNT, CDR2 YYREEE (reference sequence). The CDR3 consists of 17 residues. V shed 2 bases, J shed 3 bases, and the junction held 8 bases outside the gene matches. This CDR3 is CASSFIVGQGYTGELFF. In DNA form, the CDR3 reads TGTGCCAGCAGCTTCATCGTGGGACAGGGCTACACCGGGGAGCTGTTTTTT.

Only a few counts were recorded for this clonotype. This chain links TRBV11-2 with TRBJ1-4; D is possibly TRBD1 (6 bases). The germline V gene has CDR1 SGHAT and CDR2 FQNNGV. The V end lost 5 bases, the J end lost 5 bases, and 15 bases lay between the germline ends. The CDR3 spans 15 residues. CDR3 in DNA: TGTGCCAGCAGCCGGACAGCTGCCTACAATGAAAAACTGTTTTTT. It specifies CASSRTAAYNEKLFF.

Ten or more counts support this clonotype. The V and J genes are TRBV10-3 and TRBJ2-7; TRBD2 agrees at 8 bases. This CDR3 contains 15 residues. With V trimmed by 3 bases and J by 5 bases, 9 bases remained unmatched. In germline, CDR1 is ENHRY, CDR2 SYGVKD. CDR3 in DNA: TGTGCCATCAGTGAAGCGGGGGCCCCCGGGGACGAGCAGTACGTC. It specifies CAISEAGAPGDEQYV.

Many counts were recorded for this clonotype. The gene calls are TRBV18 and TRBJ2-7; the D call may be TRBD1 or TRBD2 (5 bases each). This CDR3 has 15 residues. V gave up 0 bases and J gave up 5 bases, with 14 bases separating them. Germline CDR1 is KGHSH and CDR2 is LQKENI. The CDR3 region has the DNA TGTGCCAGCTCACCACCGAGCCACGGGGACGACGAGCAGTACTTC. Amino acids: CASSPPSHGDDEQYF. Full variable domain (remainder filled in from reference TRBV18 and TRBJ2-7): NAGVMQNPRHLVRRRGQEARLRCSPMKGHSHVYWYRQLPEEGLKFMVYLQKENIIDESGMPKERFSAEFPKEGPSILRIQQVVRGDSAAYFCASSPPSHGDDEQYFGPGTRLTVT.

V gene TRBV5-1 combines with J gene TRBJ1-1; TRBD1 matches 8 bases. Trimming removed 0 bases from V and 4 bases from J; junction bases left unmatched: 8. The CDR3 is made up of 16 amino acids. Germline loops: CDR1 SGHRS, CDR2 YFSETQ. CDR3 sequence reads: CASSLGRQGPSTEAFF. The CDR3 DNA reads as TGCGCCAGCAGCTTGGGGAGACAGGGGCCTAGCACTGAAGCTTTCTTT.

This clonotype was recorded many times. The chain joins TRBV5-1 to TRBJ2-1; D ambiguous. Germline V gene sequence: CDR1 SGHRS, CDR2 YFSETQ. V was cut by 0 bases and J by 4 bases, with 17 bases left in between. This CDR3 region has 17 residues. CDR3 coding DNA: TGCGCCAGCAGCTTGGGGTTGGGCTTTTCGAGTTACAATGAGCAGTTCTTC. The encoded protein is CASSLGLGFSSYNEQFF.

This clonotype turned up a few times. The chain recombines TRBV5-1 with TRBJ1-2; the D is unclear. CDR3 size: 12 residues. Germline V gene lookup returns CDR1 SGHRS and CDR2 YFSETQ. Trimming shortened V by 4 bases and J by 5 bases, and 9 bases separated the two germline ends. CDR3 nucleotides: TGCGCCAGCAGCGAGGACCTTTATGGCTACACCTTC. Translation: CASSEDLYGYTF.

This clonotype was seen a handful of times. J is TRBJ1-1 and V is TRBV5-1; tentatively, D is TRBD1 (6 bases). Trimming stripped 4 bases from V and 5 bases from J, with 18 bases between. The CDR3 sequence is 15 residues long. Per germline, CDR1 SGHRS and CDR2 YFSETQ. CDR3 coding DNA: TGCGCCAGCAGCCTACAAGGGGGGGGAGGGACTGAAGCTTTCTTT. Encoded protein: CASSLQGGGGTEAFF.

The V call is TRBV2, the J call TRBJ1-1; D call uncertain. The germline CDR1 and CDR2 sequences are SNHLY and FYNNEI. V lost 7 bases and J 1 base, leaving 13 bases between the germline ends. The length of the CDR3 is 14 residues. DNA of the CDR3: TGTGCCAGCAAACTTAGAGGTGGGAACACTGAAGCTTTCTTT. Translating it yields CASKLRGGNTEAFF. Filled out from reference TRBV2 and TRBJ1-1, the complete variable domain reads EPEVTQTPSHQVTQMGQEVILRCVPISNHLYFYWYRQILGQKVEFLVSFYNNEISEKSEIFDDQFSVERPDGSNFTLKIRSTKLEDSAMYFCASKLRGGNTEAFFGQGTRLTVV.

V is TRBV5-1 and J is TRBJ1-6; D is uncertain. V lost 0 bases and J 7 bases, leaving 11 bases between the germline ends. This CDR3 contains 15 residues. Germline assignment: CDR1 SGHRS and CDR2 YFSETQ. The CDR3 loop is CASSLGNAANSPLHF. The CDR3 nucleotides are TGCGCCAGCAGCTTGGGGAACGCAGCGAATTCACCCCTCCACTTT.

This clonotype turned up a few times. The V gene is TRBV5-1, the J gene TRBJ2-2; either TRBD1 or TRBD2 may supply D (5 bases each). Trimming removed 2 bases from V and 2 bases from J, with 10 bases in between. The CDR3 is made up of 15 amino acids. Germline V gene lookup returns CDR1 SGHRS and CDR2 YFSETQ. The CDR3 nucleotides read TGCGCCAGCAGCTTCCGGGACGGCAACACCGGGGAGCTGTTTTTT. This gives the protein CASSFRDGNTGELFF.

The chain has TRBV7-9 and TRBJ2-3; unclear D gene. The ends were cut back, 10 bases at V and 9 bases at J, with 14 bases in the middle. Germline CDR1 is SEHNR and CDR2 is FQNEAQ (reference sequence). The CDR3 loop spans 11 amino acids. The DNA for the CDR3 is TGTGCCACCTCCCTACGCGAGACGCAGTATTTT. It codes for CATSLRETQYF.

This clonotype was observed many times. The V and J genes are TRBV4-2 and TRBJ2-1, with 12 bases fitting TRBD1. CDR1 and CDR2 from the germline V gene are LGHNA and YNFKEQ. The CDR3 consists of 15 residues. V shed 1 base and J 9 bases; nucleotides not matched to a gene: 4. CDR3 residues: CASSQVGQGAAEQFF. The CDR3 DNA sequence: TGTGCCAGCAGCCAAGTGGGACAGGGGGCGGCTGAGCAGTTCTTC.

The chain is built from TRBV5-1 and TRBJ2-5, with 7 nucleotides matching TRBD1. Germline V gene sequence: CDR1 SGHRS, CDR2 YFSETQ. This CDR3 spans 15 amino acids. Trimming removed 6 bases from V and 2 bases from J; junction bases left unmatched: 10. This CDR3 reads CASIPTGDRQETQYF. In nucleotides, the CDR3 is TGCGCCAGCATCCCTACAGGGGATCGGCAAGAGACCCAGTACTTC.

The rearrangement uses TRBV18 and TRBJ2-7; 8 bases match TRBD1. The germline CDR1 and CDR2 sequences are KGHSH and LQKENI. This CDR3 has 14 amino acids. J gave up 6 bases and V 3 bases, and 7 bases lay outside the gene matches. The CDR3 loop is CASSPTTGAGEQYV. The CDR3 DNA reads TGTGCCAGCTCACCGACGACAGGGGCGGGCGAGCAGTACGTC.

The chain links TRBV5-1 to TRBJ1-2, with 7 positions matching TRBD1. Looked up from germline, CDR1 is SGHRS and CDR2 is YFSETQ. Unmatched junction bases numbered 6, after V lost 2 bases and J lost 5 bases. CDR3 length: 14 amino acids. The CDR3 DNA follows: TGCGCCAGCAGCTTATTATCAGGGGGGTATGGCTACACCTTC. It is translated as CASSLLSGGYGYTF.

This clonotype appeared a few times. This chain uses TRBV5-1 with TRBJ2-2; the D is unclear. The CDR3 totals 15 residues. The V and J ends lost 8 bases and 2 bases respectively, with 16 bases between them. Germline assignment: CDR1 SGHRS and CDR2 YFSETQ. As DNA, the CDR3 is TGCGCCAGTCGATCCGGCAGGCCTAACACCGGGGAGCTGTTTTTT. Residues: CASRSGRPNTGELFF.

In this sample, this clonotype turned up a few times. The chain couples TRBV5-4 to TRBJ1-6; D might be TRBD1 (6 bases). This CDR3 spans 12 amino acids. Germline CDR1 is SGHNT and CDR2 is YYREEE (reference sequence). Trimming left V 5 bases short and J 10 bases short, with 10 bases between. CDR3 loop: CASSRQESPLHF. The DNA of the CDR3 is TGTGCCAGCAGTCGACAGGAATCACCCCTCCACTTT.

The table lists this clonotype with many counts. The CDR3 nucleotides are TGTGCCAGCAGAGAACCGGGACGCAATTCAGGCTACGAGCAGTACTTC. It is translated as CASREPGRNSGYEQYF. This chain links TRBV6-1 with TRBJ2-7; D assignment may be TRBD1 or TRBD2 (5 bases each). Trimming removed 6 bases at V and 3 bases at J, with 21 bases between. The CDR3 is 16 residues long. Germline CDR1 reads MNHNS; CDR2 reads SASEGT.

There are a few counts of this clonotype. The chain uses TRBV7-8 and TRBJ1-5; a possible D gene is TRBD1 (5 bases). The CDR3 has 16 amino acids. Germline V CDR1 and CDR2: SGHVS, FQNEAQ. V was trimmed by 3 bases and J by 5 bases, leaving 17 bases between them. This CDR3 reads CASSFRAAGLYQPQHF. CDR3 coding DNA: TGTGCCAGCAGCTTTAGGGCGGCAGGGCTTTATCAGCCCCAGCATTTT.

The chain recombines TRBV20-1 with TRBJ2-7; tentatively, D is TRBD2 (7 bases). Germline V CDR1 and CDR2: DFQATT, SNEGSKA (reference sequence). This CDR3 has 12 amino acids. Trimming removed 4 bases from V and 9 bases from J, with 16 bases in between. The CDR3 here is CSAKVGGGGQYF. The CDR3 DNA reads as TGCAGTGCTAAGGTGGGGGGCGGGGGGCAGTACTTC.

This clonotype was seen at least ten times. V is TRBV7-8 and J is TRBJ2-2; 9 bases match TRBD2. This CDR3 has 19 amino acids. J lost 5 bases, V lost 4 bases, and 17 bases had no gene match. Germline loops: CDR1 SGHVS, CDR2 FQNEAQ. The CDR3 DNA reads TGTGCCAGCAGCTATCCAGCAGAGGGCGCGGGGGGGCCGACCGGGGAGCTGTTTTTT. It specifies CASSYPAEGAGGPTGELFF.